Listed below are T cell receptor beta chains from one sample, sequenced in a study of shared clonotypes between healthy human individuals. Here immunoSEQ multiplex PCR was the method, and the copy in TCRdb shows in-frame clones only, minus some. The sample lists hundreds of thousands of clones, roughly 96% occurring once. The sample was naive CD8+ T cells sorted from blood. The receptor set was obtained from a woman aged 25-40 years in good health. Each CDR3 is given with its conserved first and last residue. Each record gives: clone size, V gene, J gene, D gene, CDR3 protein, CDR3 DNA. D genes are given only for firm matches. The size entry is marked missing in some rows and otherwise reads once, few, many or a size class.

abundance: -; v_gene: TRBV5-5; j_gene: TRBJ2-7; d_gene: -; CDR3aa: CASSLERLVGDEQYF; CDR3nt: TGTGCCAGCAGTTTGGAGCGTCTAGTCGGCGACGAGCAGTACTTC
abundance: -; v_gene: TRBV27; j_gene: TRBJ1-1; d_gene: -; CDR3aa: CASSPNQGLGAFF; CDR3nt: TGTGCCAGCAGTCCGAATCAGGGTCTAGGGGCTTTCTTT
abundance: -; v_gene: TRBV11-2; j_gene: TRBJ2-5; d_gene: TRBD2; CDR3aa: CASSLDRLAGGETQYF; CDR3nt: TGTGCCAGCAGCTTAGATAGACTAGCGGGAGGGGAGACCCAGTACTTC
abundance: -; v_gene: TRBV13; j_gene: TRBJ2-7; d_gene: TRBD2; CDR3aa: CASSYQLATYEQYF; CDR3nt: TGTGCCAGCAGCTACCAACTAGCGACCTACGAGCAGTACTTC
abundance: -; v_gene: TRBV28; j_gene: TRBJ2-2; d_gene: TRBD2; CDR3aa: CASSFIGSGKNTGELFF; CDR3nt: TGTGCCAGCAGTTTTATAGGGAGCGGGAAGAACACCGGGGAGCTGTTTTTT
abundance: -; v_gene: TRBV9; j_gene: TRBJ2-2; d_gene: -; CDR3aa: CASSVDQGGVNTGELFF; CDR3nt: TGTGCCAGCAGCGTAGATCAGGGGGGAGTGAACACCGGGGAGCTGTTTTTT
abundance: -; v_gene: TRBV28; j_gene: TRBJ2-7; d_gene: TRBD1; CDR3aa: CASSTRQGVRAGFYEQYF; CDR3nt: TGTGCCAGCAGTACCCGACAGGGGGTACGAGCGGGTTTCTACGAGCAGTACTTC
abundance: -; v_gene: TRBV29-1; j_gene: TRBJ2-6; d_gene: -; CDR3aa: CSVVGLEPSGANVLTF; CDR3nt: TGCAGCGTTGTGGGATTGGAGCCCTCTGGGGCCAACGTCCTGACTTTC
abundance: -; v_gene: TRBV27; j_gene: TRBJ2-5; d_gene: -; CDR3aa: CASSLGPGAETQYF; CDR3nt: TGTGCCAGCAGTTTGGGCCCAGGGGCGGAGACCCAGTACTTC
abundance: -; v_gene: TRBV30; j_gene: TRBJ2-1; d_gene: TRBD2; CDR3aa: CALRGLAAYNEQFF; CDR3nt: TGTGCCTTACGGGGACTAGCGGCCTACAATGAGCAGTTCTTC
abundance: once; v_gene: TRBV30; j_gene: TRBJ2-7; d_gene: TRBD2; CDR3aa: CAWSVDSGSYEQYF; CDR3nt: TGTGCCTGGAGTGTAGACAGCGGGAGTTACGAGCAGTACTTC
abundance: few; v_gene: TRBV27; j_gene: TRBJ2-7; d_gene: -; CDR3aa: CASSSRGAKQYF; CDR3nt: TGTGCCAGCAGTTCCAGGGGGGCCAAGCAGTACTTC
abundance: -; v_gene: TRBV27; j_gene: TRBJ2-3; d_gene: -; CDR3aa: CASSLSGGGLIDTQYF; CDR3nt: TGTGCCAGCAGTTTATCGGGTGGGGGGCTAATAGATACGCAGTATTTT
abundance: -; v_gene: TRBV7-9; j_gene: TRBJ1-2; d_gene: -; CDR3aa: CASSLGSQGLYGYTF; CDR3nt: TGTGCCAGCAGCTTAGGATCCCAAGGGCTCTATGGCTACACCTTC
abundance: -; v_gene: TRBV28; j_gene: TRBJ2-2; d_gene: -; CDR3aa: CASGVVASNTGELFF; CDR3nt: TGTGCCAGCGGGGTGGTAGCGTCGAACACCGGGGAGCTGTTTTTT
abundance: -; v_gene: TRBV7-2; j_gene: TRBJ2-7; d_gene: TRBD2; CDR3aa: CAIAQAGGPYEQYF; CDR3nt: TGTGCCATAGCCCAGGCGGGAGGGCCCTACGAGCAGTACTTC
abundance: once; v_gene: TRBV5-1; j_gene: TRBJ1-1; d_gene: -; CDR3aa: CASSLDGGRNTEAFF; CDR3nt: TGCGCCAGCAGCTTGGACGGGGGGCGGAACACTGAAGCTTTCTTT
abundance: -; v_gene: TRBV28; j_gene: TRBJ2-7; d_gene: -; CDR3aa: CASRLVLKRSGGQYF; CDR3nt: TGTGCCAGCAGACTCGTCCTAAAACGATCGGGCGGGCAGTACTTC
abundance: -; v_gene: TRBV9; j_gene: TRBJ2-3; d_gene: TRBD2; CDR3aa: CASSVTSGNHGDTQYF; CDR3nt: TGTGCCAGCAGCGTGACTAGCGGGAACCACGGAGATACGCAGTATTTT
abundance: -; v_gene: TRBV29-1; j_gene: TRBJ2-3; d_gene: -; CDR3aa: CSVEPAGVTDTQYF; CDR3nt: TGCAGCGTTGAACCGGCAGGAGTCACAGATACGCAGTATTTT
abundance: once; v_gene: TRBV28; j_gene: TRBJ2-7; d_gene: -; CDR3aa: CASSGPGRETYEQYF; CDR3nt: TGTGCCAGCAGTGGACCGGGACGGGAAACCTACGAGCAGTACTTC
abundance: -; v_gene: TRBV27; j_gene: TRBJ2-2; d_gene: -; CDR3aa: CASSLDITGELFF; CDR3nt: TGTGCCAGCAGTTTAGACATCACCGGGGAGCTGTTTTTT
abundance: few; v_gene: TRBV4-1; j_gene: TRBJ1-5; d_gene: -; CDR3aa: CASSTREGLSNQPQHF; CDR3nt: TGCGCCAGCAGCACGCGGGAAGGACTTAGCAATCAGCCCCAGCATTTT
abundance: -; v_gene: TRBV5-6; j_gene: TRBJ2-7; d_gene: -; CDR3aa: CASSLDAYDVYEQYF; CDR3nt: TGTGCCAGCAGCTTGGACGCTTATGACGTCTACGAGCAGTACTTC
abundance: -; v_gene: TRBV27; j_gene: TRBJ2-7; d_gene: TRBD1; CDR3aa: CASTSGGAFYEQYF; CDR3nt: TGTGCCAGCACCTCAGGGGGCGCTTTCTACGAGCAGTACTTC
abundance: -; v_gene: TRBV6-1; j_gene: TRBJ2-7; d_gene: TRBD1; CDR3aa: CASSPGQGGYEQYF; CDR3nt: TGTGCCAGCAGCCCGGGACAGGGGGGTTACGAGCAGTACTTC
abundance: few; v_gene: TRBV5-1; j_gene: TRBJ1-2; d_gene: -; CDR3aa: CASSLPGTGYGYTF; CDR3nt: TGCGCCAGCAGCTTGCCAGGGACGGGCTATGGCTACACCTTC
abundance: -; v_gene: TRBV11-2; j_gene: TRBJ1-1; d_gene: -; CDR3aa: CASSARDTEAFF; CDR3nt: TGTGCCAGCAGCGCCAGGGACACTGAAGCTTTCTTT
abundance: -; v_gene: TRBV5-1; j_gene: TRBJ1-1; d_gene: TRBD1; CDR3aa: CASSLSGGTEAFF; CDR3nt: TGCGCCAGCAGCTTATCAGGGGGCACTGAAGCTTTCTTT
abundance: -; v_gene: TRBV6-5; j_gene: TRBJ1-5; d_gene: TRBD1; CDR3aa: CASSYVTGGQPQHF; CDR3nt: TGTGCCAGCAGTTATGTGACAGGGGGTCAGCCCCAGCATTTT
abundance: -; v_gene: TRBV6-1; j_gene: TRBJ2-4; d_gene: -; CDR3aa: CASVWGDKNIQYF; CDR3nt: TGTGCCAGCGTTTGGGGGGACAAAAACATTCAGTACTTC
abundance: -; v_gene: TRBV7-9; j_gene: TRBJ2-5; d_gene: TRBD1; CDR3aa: CASSLYGTAQETQYF; CDR3nt: TGTGCCAGCAGCTTATACGGGACAGCTCAAGAGACCCAGTACTTC
abundance: -; v_gene: TRBV27; j_gene: TRBJ2-1; d_gene: -; CDR3aa: CASSFLGQGLNEQFF; CDR3nt: TGTGCCAGCAGTTTTTTGGGGCAGGGGTTGAATGAGCAGTTCTTC
abundance: -; v_gene: TRBV6-5; j_gene: TRBJ2-1; d_gene: TRBD2; CDR3aa: CASRGTSGNNEQFF; CDR3nt: TGTGCCAGCAGGGGGACTAGCGGAAACAATGAGCAGTTCTTC
abundance: -; v_gene: TRBV28; j_gene: TRBJ2-5; d_gene: -; CDR3aa: CASSFHRSLSGETQYF; CDR3nt: TGTGCCAGCAGTTTCCACCGCAGCCTATCAGGGGAGACCCAGTACTTC
abundance: -; v_gene: TRBV9; j_gene: TRBJ2-1; d_gene: -; CDR3aa: CASSVVGTNEQFF; CDR3nt: TGTGCCAGCAGCGTAGTAGGAACCAATGAGCAGTTCTTC
abundance: -; v_gene: TRBV19; j_gene: TRBJ1-5; d_gene: TRBD1; CDR3aa: CASSIDRETQPQHF; CDR3nt: TGTGCCAGTAGTATCGACAGGGAAACCCAGCCCCAGCATTTT
abundance: -; v_gene: TRBV5-8; j_gene: TRBJ2-7; d_gene: TRBD2; CDR3aa: CASSPSGGRISYEQYF; CDR3nt: TGTGCCAGCAGCCCTTCCGGGGGGAGAATCTCCTACGAGCAGTACTTC
abundance: -; v_gene: TRBV27; j_gene: TRBJ2-3; d_gene: TRBD2; CDR3aa: CASSPGTSGRDTQYF; CDR3nt: TGTGCCAGCAGTCCCGGGACTAGCGGGCGAGATACGCAGTATTTT
abundance: -; v_gene: TRBV7-8; j_gene: TRBJ2-1; d_gene: TRBD2; CDR3aa: CASSSKRGLAEQFF; CDR3nt: TGTGCCAGCAGCTCAAAAAGGGGACTAGCTGAGCAGTTCTTC
abundance: -; v_gene: TRBV9; j_gene: TRBJ1-5; d_gene: -; CDR3aa: CASSVDGAPNQPQHF; CDR3nt: TGTGCCAGCAGCGTAGACGGGGCCCCCAATCAGCCCCAGCATTTT
abundance: -; v_gene: TRBV6-6; j_gene: TRBJ2-7; d_gene: TRBD1; CDR3aa: CASSYFGTGGSEQYF; CDR3nt: TGTGCCAGCAGTTACTTTGGGACAGGGGGATCGGAGCAGTACTTC
abundance: -; v_gene: TRBV2; j_gene: TRBJ2-2; d_gene: -; CDR3aa: CASSPGHLANTGELFF; CDR3nt: TGTGCCAGCAGTCCCGGACATCTAGCGAACACCGGGGAGCTGTTTTTT
abundance: few; v_gene: TRBV6-6; j_gene: TRBJ1-5; d_gene: -; CDR3aa: CASSPGGSNQPQHF; CDR3nt: TGTGCCAGCAGCCCCGGGGGTAGCAATCAGCCCCAGCATTTT
abundance: once; v_gene: TRBV15; j_gene: TRBJ2-7; d_gene: TRBD1; CDR3aa: CATSRDLGTGIIEQYF; CDR3nt: TGTGCCACCAGCAGAGATCTAGGGACAGGGATTATCGAGCAGTACTTC
abundance: -; v_gene: TRBV5-6; j_gene: TRBJ2-7; d_gene: -; CDR3aa: CASSIAGTLAEQYF; CDR3nt: TGTGCCAGCAGCATCGCCGGGACCCTGGCCGAGCAGTACTTC
abundance: -; v_gene: TRBV28; j_gene: TRBJ2-2; d_gene: TRBD2; CDR3aa: CASSPGTSGLTGELFF; CDR3nt: TGTGCCAGCAGTCCCGGGACTAGCGGGCTCACCGGGGAGCTGTTTTTT
abundance: -; v_gene: TRBV27; j_gene: TRBJ2-7; d_gene: TRBD2; CDR3aa: CASSSQPGTSGYEQYF; CDR3nt: TGTGCCAGCAGTTCCCAGCCCGGGACTAGCGGCTACGAGCAGTACTTC
abundance: -; v_gene: TRBV4-1; j_gene: TRBJ2-7; d_gene: -; CDR3aa: CASSLPSSEQYF; CDR3nt: TGCGCCAGCAGCCTCCCTAGCTCCGAGCAGTACTTC
abundance: -; v_gene: TRBV28; j_gene: TRBJ2-1; d_gene: TRBD2; CDR3aa: CASSPTAGLVGGEQFF; CDR3nt: TGTGCCAGCAGTCCTACGGCGGGACTAGTTGGTGGTGAGCAGTTCTTC
abundance: -; v_gene: TRBV7-8; j_gene: TRBJ1-5; d_gene: -; CDR3aa: CASSLGVRNQPQHF; CDR3nt: TGTGCCAGCAGTTTAGGGGTCCGCAATCAGCCCCAGCATTTT
abundance: -; v_gene: TRBV9; j_gene: TRBJ2-3; d_gene: -; CDR3aa: CASSAHGGGYTDTQYF; CDR3nt: TGTGCCAGCAGCGCCCACGGAGGCGGCTACACAGATACGCAGTATTTT
abundance: -; v_gene: TRBV28; j_gene: TRBJ2-7; d_gene: -; CDR3aa: CASRSRGRGGEQYF; CDR3nt: TGTGCCAGCAGAAGTAGGGGAAGGGGAGGCGAGCAGTACTTC
abundance: -; v_gene: TRBV30; j_gene: TRBJ2-7; d_gene: -; CDR3aa: CAWSVTEQYF; CDR3nt: TGTGCCTGGAGTGTAACCGAGCAGTACTTC
abundance: -; v_gene: TRBV27; j_gene: TRBJ2-6; d_gene: -; CDR3aa: CASSPRTASASGANVLTF; CDR3nt: TGTGCCAGCAGTCCACGGACAGCCTCAGCCTCTGGGGCCAACGTCCTGACTTTC